The T cell receptor beta chain described here comes from a study of siplizumab effects on memory and regulatory T cells. Findings and limits, study-wide: It was not possible to assign a naive or memory phenotype to roughly 80-97% of proliferating CD4+ or CD8+ clones. Memory T cells appeared less diverse than naive cells, which seemed to contribute substantially to alloresponse. Fewer alloreactive sequences mapped to unstimulated CD4+ memory cells under siplizumab.

Comment on this clone: The antigen remains undetermined.

Clones were sequenced by immunoSEQ multiplex PCR, and TCRdb holds only the in-frame ones, with some missing. The table includes some 81,000 clones, around 95% detected once. Trimming pared 0 bases from V and 0 bases from J, leaving 8 bases between. This CDR3 is built from 15 residues. Germline loops: CDR1 SQVTM, CDR2 ANQGSEA. This clonotype was obtained from a human donor in good health. The specimen sequenced was CD8+ T cells sorted from blood. The chain employs TRBV29-1 and TRBJ2-2; D unclear. The DNA for the CDR3 is TGCAGCGTTGAAGATGGGTTATCGAACACCGGGGAGCTGTTTTTT. This translates into CSVEDGLSNTGELFF.